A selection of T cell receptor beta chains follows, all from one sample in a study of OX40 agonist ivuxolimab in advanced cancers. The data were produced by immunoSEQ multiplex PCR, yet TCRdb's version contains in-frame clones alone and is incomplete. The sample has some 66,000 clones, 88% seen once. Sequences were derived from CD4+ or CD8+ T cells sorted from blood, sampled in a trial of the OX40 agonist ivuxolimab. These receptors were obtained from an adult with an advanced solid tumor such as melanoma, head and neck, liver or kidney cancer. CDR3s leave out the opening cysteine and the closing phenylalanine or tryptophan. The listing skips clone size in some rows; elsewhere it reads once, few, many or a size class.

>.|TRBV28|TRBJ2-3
ASSYRGRDHDTQY
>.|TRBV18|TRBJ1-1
ASSPSVQGNTEAF
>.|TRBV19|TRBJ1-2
ASNPGQGGYGYT
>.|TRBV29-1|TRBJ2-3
SVDFTDTQY
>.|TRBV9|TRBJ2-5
ASSVDPPGLAGGQETQY
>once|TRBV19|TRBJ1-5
ASSFGTEGQPQH
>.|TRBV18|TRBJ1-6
ASSRDRGGNSPLH
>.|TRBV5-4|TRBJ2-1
ASSLGPPGSSYNEQF
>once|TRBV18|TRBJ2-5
ASSWEGSETQY
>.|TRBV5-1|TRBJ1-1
ASSLRGNTEAF
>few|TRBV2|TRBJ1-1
ASSGDSMNTEAF
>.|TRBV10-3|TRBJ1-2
AISESATYT
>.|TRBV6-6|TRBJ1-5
ASSPANLMPQH
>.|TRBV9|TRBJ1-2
ASSVYPDDNYGYT
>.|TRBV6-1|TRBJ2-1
ASSQGLLDYNEQF
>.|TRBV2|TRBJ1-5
ASTGTGGNQPQH
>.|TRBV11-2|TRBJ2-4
ASSRGELTLLSTQY
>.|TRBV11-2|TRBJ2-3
ASSRTGAWGDTQY
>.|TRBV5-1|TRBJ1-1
ASSPGTAVPEAF
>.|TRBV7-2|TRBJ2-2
ASSLVGSTGELF
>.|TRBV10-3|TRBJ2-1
AISPGTSGGSYNEQF
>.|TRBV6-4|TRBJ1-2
ASTDEAGGYT
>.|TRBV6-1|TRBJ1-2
ASLRDKGFYGYT
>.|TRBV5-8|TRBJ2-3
ASSPIQGSAQY
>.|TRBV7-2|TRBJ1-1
ASSLDGQISTEAF
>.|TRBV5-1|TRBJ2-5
ASSLGSETQY
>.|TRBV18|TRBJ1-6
ASSPQSQDNSPLH
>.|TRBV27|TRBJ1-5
ATVQAQH
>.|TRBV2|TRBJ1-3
ASTPDGSSGNTIY